One and the same sample provided the 15 T cell receptor beta chains below, sequenced in a study of blood T cell repertoires in COVID-19. TCRdb keeps only in-frame clones here, not all; method: immunoSEQ multiplex PCR. The sample lists 300,000 or so clones, about 91% occurring once. Sequencing was done on a sample of peripheral blood. The receptors were sampled from a woman aged 25 to 45 who had recovered from COVID-19.

The genes are TRBV10-3 and TRBJ2-7; TRBD1 matches 9 bases. Trimming at V came to 6 bases and at J to 2 bases, leaving 5 bases not matched to a gene. Germline CDR1 and CDR2: ENHRY and SYGVKD. CDR3 length equals 14 residues. The CDR3 DNA follows: TGTGCCATCAGGCGGGACAGGGATACCTACGAGCAGTACTTC. It specifies CAIRRDRDTYEQYF.

The V and J genes are TRBV6-2 or TRBV6-3 and TRBJ2-3; 14 nucleotides agree with TRBD2. CDR1 is MNHEY and CDR2 is SVGEGT in the germline V gene. This CDR3 contains 18 residues. With 2 bases clipped from V and 5 bases from J, the junction kept 9 bases outside the gene matches. The CDR3 reads CASSYRGTSGGLRDTQYF. The CDR3 DNA is TGTGCCAGCAGTTACAGGGGGACTAGCGGGGGCCTCAGAGATACGCAGTATTTT.

The chain recombines TRBV3-1 (or the pseudogene TRBV3-2) with TRBJ1-4; weak D call: TRBD1 (6 bases). Trimming stripped 6 bases from V and 6 bases from J, with 17 bases between. The germline V gene encodes CDR1 LGHDT and CDR2 YNNKEL (reference sequence). CDR3 length equals 15 residues. CDR3 sequence: CASRRVQGSDEKLFF. In DNA form, the CDR3 reads TGTGCCAGCAGGCGTGTACAGGGCTCGGATGAAAAACTGTTTTTT.

The chain recombines TRBV28 with TRBJ1-1; D perhaps matches TRBD1 (5 bases). The V and J ends lost 1 base and 0 bases respectively, with 12 bases between them. CDR1 is MDHEN and CDR2 is SYDVKM in the germline V gene. CDR3 length equals 16 residues. The CDR3, as DNA: TGTGCCAGCAGTTTATTGCGTTTGACAGTGAACACTGAAGCTTTCTTT. Residues: CASSLLRLTVNTEAFF.

This clone has a single count. This chain's CDR3 is CASSQDLGQAAHEQYF. The DNA of the CDR3 is TGTGCCAGCAGCCAAGACCTGGGACAGGCGGCCCACGAGCAGTACTTC. This chain uses TRBV14 with TRBJ2-7, with 8 bases fitting TRBD1. Germline CDR1 is SGHDN and CDR2 is FVKESK. The trim removed 0 bases at V and 5 bases at J, leaving 9 bases unmatched. This CDR3 is built from 16 residues. Supplemented by reference TRBV14 and TRBJ2-7, the full variable domain reads EAGVTQFPSHSVIEKGQTVTLRCDPISGHDNLYWYRRVMGKEIKFLLHFVKESKQDESGMPNNRFLAERTGGTYSTLKVQPAELEDSGVYFCASSQDLGQAAHEQYFGPGTRLTVT.

The J gene is TRBJ1-1, the V gene TRBV2; D may be TRBD1 (5 bases). CDR1 is SNHLY and CDR2 is FYNNEI in the germline V gene. This CDR3 region has 13 residues. Trimming pared 6 bases from V and 1 base from J, leaving 9 bases between. DNA for the CDR3: TGTGCCAGCAGACGGACATCGAACACTGAAGCTTTCTTT. It is translated as CASRRTSNTEAFF.

V usage is TRBV5-1 and J usage is TRBJ1-2, with unresolved D. The V gene's germline CDR1 is SGHRS and CDR2 YFSETQ. The ends were cut back, 2 bases at V and 4 bases at J, with 18 bases in the middle. The CDR3 is 16 amino acids. The DNA for the CDR3 is TGCGCCAGCAGCTTTGTGTTGGCAGGAAGTATCTATGGCTACACCTTC. The encoded protein is CASSFVLAGSIYGYTF. Together with reference TRBV5-1 and TRBJ1-2, the CDR3 gives the full variable domain: KAGVTQTPRYLIKTRGQQVTLSCSPISGHRSVSWYQQTPGQGLQFLFEYFSETQRNKGNFPGRFSGRQFSNSRSEMNVSTLELGDSALYLCASSFVLAGSIYGYTFGSGTRLTVV.

The V and J genes are TRBV28 and TRBJ2-6, with TRBD1 as a possible D gene (6 bases). Deletions cut 2 bases from V and 0 bases from J, with 11 bases between. The CDR3 extends over 17 amino acids. Germline V gives CDR1 MDHEN, CDR2 SYDVKM. The CDR3 nucleotides read TGTGCCAGCAGTTTAGCAGGGGCGGTCTCTGGGGCCAACGTCCTGACTTTC. This sequence encodes CASSLAGAVSGANVLTF. Full variable domain (rest looked up from reference TRBV28 and TRBJ2-6): DVKVTQSSRYLVKRTGEKVFLECVQDMDHENMFWYRQDPGLGLRLIYFSYDVKMKEKGDIPEGYSVSREKKERFSLILESASTNQTSMYLCASSLAGAVSGANVLTFGAGSRLTVL.

The chain carries TRBV19 and TRBJ1-4; D ambiguous. The CDR3 is made up of 11 amino acids. The germline V gene has CDR1 LNHDA and CDR2 SQIVND (reference sequence). V was shortened by 6 bases and J by 7 bases, with 6 bases between the two germline ends. Here the CDR3 DNA reads TGTGCCAGTAGGTCCGGTGAAAAACTGTTTTTT. Protein product: CASRSGEKLFF.

This clone appeared once. This chain joins TRBV28 and TRBJ1-5, with D perhaps matching TRBD1 (6 bases). Germline CDR1 MDHEN, CDR2 SYDVKM. CDR3 length: 16 amino acids. Deletions cut 8 bases from V and 1 base from J, with 18 bases between. In DNA form, the CDR3 reads TGTGCCAGCCGACTTTACCCAGGGGCGAGCAATCAGCCCCAGCATTTT. It yields the protein CASRLYPGASNQPQHF.

The chain employs TRBV10-3 and TRBJ2-7; no definite D call. CDR1 ENHRY and CDR2 SYGVKD come from the germline V gene. This CDR3 contains 13 residues. The germline V and J ends were trimmed by 0 bases and 1 base, with 4 bases remaining between them. The CDR3 DNA sequence: TGTGCCATCAGTGAGTCCCATTCCTACGAGCAGTACTTC. Its translation: CAISESHSYEQYF.

The chain joins TRBV28 to TRBJ2-7; D unresolved. The CDR3 spans 16 residues. Per the germline V gene, CDR1 is MDHEN and CDR2 is SYDVKM. Trimming left V 3 bases short and J 0 bases short, with 15 bases between. This CDR3 is CASSFNPKSNSYEQYF. The CDR3 DNA reads as TGTGCCAGCAGTTTTAACCCCAAGAGTAACTCCTACGAGCAGTACTTC.

Concerning this clone itself: Other DNA sequences in the sample encode the same CDR3. The chain recombines TRBV5-6 with TRBJ1-6; 9 nucleotides line up with TRBD1. The CDR3 loop spans 14 amino acids. Losses at the gene ends were 3 bases for V and 6 bases for J; bases not matched to a gene: 1. Germline V gene lookup returns CDR1 SGHDT and CDR2 YYEEEE. CDR3: CASSSGQGNSPLHF. For the CDR3, the DNA is TGTGCCAGCAGCTCGGGACAGGGTAATTCACCCCTCCACTTT.

V gene TRBV5-4 combines with J gene TRBJ1-1, with TRBD1 as a possible D gene (6 bases). This CDR3 has 15 amino acids. Germline CDR1 SGHNT, CDR2 YYREEE (reference sequence). V lost 3 bases and J 7 bases, leaving 19 bases between the germline ends. CDR3 bases: TGTGCCAGCAGCTGGGGCCGGGTGGGGGCTGGTGAAGCTTTCTTT. It is translated as CASSWGRVGAGEAFF.

In its sample, this clone was seen a few times. The V gene is TRBV3-1 (or the pseudogene TRBV3-2), the J gene TRBJ1-1; 7 nucleotides match TRBD1. V gave up 7 bases and J gave up 2 bases; unmatched junction bases: 7. In germline, CDR1 is LGHDT, CDR2 YNNKEL (reference sequence). CDR3 size: 14 residues. The CDR3 nucleotides read TGTGCCAGCACCAGGACAGGACTCAACACTGAAGCTTTCTTT. Translation gives CASTRTGLNTEAFF.